This T cell receptor beta chain was recorded in a study of T cells in Graves' hyperthyroidism and ophthalmopathy. At least ten counts were recorded for this clonotype. Uncontrolled infection, other autoimmune disease, pregnancy or lactation led to exclusion. The source material, RNA transcripts, was used to amplify TCR beta CDR3 regions. Researchers ran a first-round RT-PCR on the TCR CDR3 using the HTBI primer set. A single record per CDR3 protein comes from TCRdb applying MiXCR to the multiplex PCR reads. The repertoire holds about 59,000 distinct CDR3 sequences, roughly 50% seen once, with 3.3% in the top ten. The CDR3 totals 14 residues. Trimming removed 10 bases from V and 0 bases from J, with 16 bases in between. Germline V gene sequence: CDR1 SGDLS, CDR2 YYNGEE.

The clonotype was recovered from a woman aged 55-70 years with Graves' ophthalmopathy. Material for sequencing was blood. The gene calls are TRBV9 and TRBJ1-1; no definite D call. This chain's CDR3 is CAAPFLQLNTEAFF. The CDR3 DNA reads TGTGCCGCCCCCTTCCTACAGCTGAACACTGAAGCTTTCTTT.